This entry describes one T cell receptor (beta chain). Antigen specificity is unknown. The CDR3 consists of 14 residues. V shed 6 bases and J shed 4 bases, with 15 bases lying between them. CDR1 is KGHSH and CDR2 is LQKENI in the germline V gene. Patients showing uncontrolled infection, other autoimmune disease, pregnancy or lactation were ineligible. The record originates from a study of T cells in Graves' hyperthyroidism and ophthalmopathy. Findings of the study overall: Blood also showed most of the thyroid clonotypes that were expanded above 0.001.

RNA transcripts were the template for amplifying TCR beta CDR3 regions. The HTBI primer set was used in a first-round RT-PCR of the TCR CDR3. TCRdb redid the calling of the multiplex PCR reads with MiXCR, one entry per CDR3 protein. The sample shows about 540,000 distinct CDR3 sequences, approximately 44% of them seen only once. The genes are TRBV18 and TRBJ1-1; D is uncertain. Input material: peripheral blood or thyroid tissue (not recorded which). The receptor was isolated from a woman between 18 and 30 years old with Graves' hyperthyroidism. The CDR3 is CASSVGSVSTEAFF. The CDR3 nucleotides read TGTGCCAGCTCCGTGGGGTCGGTGAGCACTGAAGCTTTCTTT.